This T cell receptor (beta chain) was documented in a study of blood T cells in healthy people across ages. This clonotype showed up just a few times. Then a second PCR, running roughly 7 to 11 cycles, was carried out with a sample-barcoded 5' primer and a J-beta primer mix. Via MiXCR, TCRdb re-called the 5' RACE reads, giving one row per CDR3 protein. The top ten hold around 10% of the sample, which has approximately 490,000 distinct CDR3 sequences, about 25% seen once. The germline CDR1 and CDR2 sequences are DFQATT and SNEGSKA (reference sequence). The V gene end was trimmed by 5 bases and the J gene end by 2 bases; junction bases not matched to a gene: 3. The length of the CDR3 is 14 residues. Another study also made use of these data, one on T cells of mothers and their children.

The sample consisted of blood. This sequence joins TRBV20-1 and TRBJ2-1; 10 nucleotides align to TRBD2. The receptor was isolated from a boy aged 5-17 years in good health. The CDR3, as DNA: TGCAGTGCTGCACTAGCGGGACCCTACAATGAGCAGTTCTTC. It specifies CSAALAGPYNEQFF.